A single sample gave rise to the 13 T cell receptor beta chains below, sequenced in a study of CD8+ T cells in alopecia areata. Extraction and reverse transcription of RNA yielded cDNA as the sequencing template. Produced via immunoSEQ multiplex PCR; TCRdb's table is partial and in-frame only. The sample carries tens of thousands of clones, approximately 58% recorded once. The sequencing here drew on CD8+ T cells sorted from blood, taken at week 0. These receptors all stem from a human donor with alopecia areata.

This clone appeared once. The chain couples TRBV5-6 to TRBJ1-2; TRBD1 aligns across 7 bases. Germline CDR1 SGHDT, CDR2 YYEEEE. The CDR3 is 18 amino acids. V was pared by 4 bases and J by 0 bases, with 15 bases of the junction left unmatched. In nucleotides, the CDR3 is TGTGCCAGCAGCGACTTACCGGGACAGATTAACGCTAACTATGGCTACACCTTC. Translated, it gives CASSDLPGQINANYGYTF.

This chain connects TRBV4-1 to TRBJ2-7; 9 bases are shared with TRBD1. Germline V gene data show CDR1 as MGHRA and CDR2 as YSYEKL. V shed 3 bases and J 5 bases; nucleotides not matched to a gene: 5. This CDR3 has 14 residues. The chain's CDR3 is CASSQGQGIDEQYF. The CDR3 DNA follows: TGCGCCAGCAGCCAGGGACAGGGTATCGACGAGCAGTACTTC.

The chain carries TRBV29-1 and TRBJ2-7; TRBD2 aligns across 9 bases. This CDR3 has 14 residues. V was clipped by 4 bases and J by 5 bases; unmatched bases: 9. Germline CDR1 reads SQVTM; CDR2 reads ANQGSEA. DNA for the CDR3: TGCAGCGTTGGGGCGGGAGGGCCCGAGAACGAGCAGTACTTC. Translated, it gives CSVGAGGPENEQYF.

The V and J genes are TRBV11-2 and TRBJ2-1; 8 bases align to TRBD2. Germline V lookup: CDR1 SGHAT, CDR2 FQNNGV. This CDR3 has 17 amino acids. J was trimmed by 3 bases and V by 3 bases; bases with no gene match: 10. The CDR3 sequence is CASSFPRRGDIYNEQFF. As DNA, the CDR3 is TGTGCCAGCAGCTTCCCCCGGCGGGGGGACATCTACAATGAGCAGTTCTTC.

As regards this clone: One base separates it from a far larger clone, so it is likely a read error. V gene TRBV5-4 combines with J gene TRBJ2-1; no definite D call. Germline CDR1 and CDR2: SGHNT and YYREEE (reference sequence). This CDR3 is 13 amino acids long. Deletions cut 4 bases from V and 12 bases from J, with 17 bases between. In DNA, the CDR3 is TGTGCCAGCAGCCAAGATCCGGGCTTGGGGCAGTTCTTC. Protein sequence: CASSQDPGLGQFF.

The V gene is TRBV4-2, the J gene TRBJ2-5; 8 nucleotides agree with TRBD2. CDR1 is LGHNA and CDR2 is YNFKEQ in the germline V gene. V lost 11 bases to trimming and J lost 3 bases; unmatched junction nucleotides: 8. The CDR3 extends over 13 amino acids. The DNA of the CDR3 is TGTGCCCCAACCCGGGGGGGGGAAGAGACCCAGTACTTC. Residues: CAPTRGGEETQYF.

This chain uses TRBV7-9 with TRBJ1-2; D remains unclear. The CDR3 runs to 13 residues. Per germline, CDR1 SEHNR and CDR2 FQNEAQ (reference sequence). The V and J ends lost 5 bases and 6 bases respectively, with 13 bases between them. The CDR3 region is CASSPRVLDGYTF. For the CDR3, the DNA is TGTGCCAGCAGCCCCAGAGTGTTGGATGGCTACACCTTC.

V is TRBV5-1 and J is TRBJ1-4, with D tentatively TRBD1 (5 bases). V was pared by 4 bases and J by 8 bases, with 21 bases between. Germline assignment: CDR1 SGHRS and CDR2 YFSETQ. The CDR3 consists of 16 residues. CDR3 bases: TGCGCCAGCAGCCCCACCGCCTCGGGGGGAGGGGAAAAACTGTTTTTT. It encodes CASSPTASGGGEKLFF.

This chain joins TRBV5-1 and TRBJ2-7; D gene unclear. This CDR3 is 12 amino acids long. V lost 1 base to trimming and J lost 2 bases, with 4 bases between them. Germline CDR1 is SGHRS and CDR2 is YFSETQ. CDR3: CASSLRPYEQYF. As DNA, the CDR3 is TGCGCCAGCAGCTTGCGGCCCTACGAGCAGTACTTC.

The chain links TRBV28 to TRBJ1-4; D unresolved. CDR3 size: 15 residues. With 5 bases removed from V and 4 bases from J, the gap between germline ends came to 14 bases. Germline loops: CDR1 MDHEN, CDR2 SYDVKM. This CDR3 is CASSPETIINEKLFF. CDR3 coding DNA: TGTGCCAGCAGTCCCGAGACCATAATTAATGAAAAACTGTTTTTT.

This chain links TRBV27 with TRBJ2-1; possible D gene TRBD2, 5 bases. From germline, CDR1 is MNHEY and CDR2 SMNVEV (reference sequence). Trimming took off 3 bases at V and 8 bases at J, with 8 bases between the two ends. CDR3 size: 12 residues. CDR3 in amino acids: CASSLAGHEQFF. The CDR3 DNA follows: TGTGCCAGCAGTTTGGCGGGTCATGAGCAGTTCTTC.

The V gene is TRBV7-9, the J gene TRBJ2-1; D possibly corresponds to TRBD1 (6 bases). The V gene's germline CDR1 is SEHNR and CDR2 FQNEAQ (reference sequence). V dropped 5 bases and J dropped 9 bases, with 17 bases sitting between them. The CDR3 spans 14 residues. The CDR3 DNA sequence: TGTGCCAGCAGCCCGACACAGGGAATAGGTGAGCAGTTCTTC. It yields the protein CASSPTQGIGEQFF.

The chain is built from TRBV4-1 and TRBJ1-1, with D possibly TRBD1 on 6 matching bases. With 1 base removed from V and 7 bases from J, the gap between germline ends came to 16 bases. CDR3 length: 15 residues. Germline lookup yields CDR1 MGHRA and CDR2 YSYEKL. The CDR3 reads CASSQGRTEPSEAFF. The CDR3 region has the DNA TGCGCCAGCAGCCAAGGGAGGACAGAGCCGAGTGAAGCTTTCTTT.